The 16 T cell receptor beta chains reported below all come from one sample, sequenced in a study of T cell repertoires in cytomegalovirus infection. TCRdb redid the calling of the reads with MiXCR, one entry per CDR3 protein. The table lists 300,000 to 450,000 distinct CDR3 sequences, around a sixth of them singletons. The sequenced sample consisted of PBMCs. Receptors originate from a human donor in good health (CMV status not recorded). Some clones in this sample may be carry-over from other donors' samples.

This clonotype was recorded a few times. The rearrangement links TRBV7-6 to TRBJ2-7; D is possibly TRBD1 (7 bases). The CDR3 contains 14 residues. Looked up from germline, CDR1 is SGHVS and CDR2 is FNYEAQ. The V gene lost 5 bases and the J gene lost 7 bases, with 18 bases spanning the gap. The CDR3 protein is CASSPGGGPGEQYF. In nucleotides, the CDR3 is TGTGCCAGCAGCCCCGGAGGGGGCCCGGGTGAGCAGTACTTC.

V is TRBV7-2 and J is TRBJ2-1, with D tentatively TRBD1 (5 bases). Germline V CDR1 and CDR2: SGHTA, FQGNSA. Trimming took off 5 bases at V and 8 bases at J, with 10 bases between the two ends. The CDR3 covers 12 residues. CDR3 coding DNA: TGTGCCAGCAGCCTTCAGGGTTATGAGCAGTTCTTC. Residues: CASSLQGYEQFF.

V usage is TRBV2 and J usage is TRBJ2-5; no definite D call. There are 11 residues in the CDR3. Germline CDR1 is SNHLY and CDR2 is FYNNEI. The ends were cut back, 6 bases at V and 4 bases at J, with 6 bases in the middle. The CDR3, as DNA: TGTGCCAGCAGGGCCGGAGAGACCCAGTACTTC. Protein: CASRAGETQYF.

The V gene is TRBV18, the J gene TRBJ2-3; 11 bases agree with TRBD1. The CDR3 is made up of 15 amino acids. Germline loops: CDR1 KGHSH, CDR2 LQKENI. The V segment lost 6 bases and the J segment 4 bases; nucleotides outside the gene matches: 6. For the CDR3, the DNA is TGTGCCAGCTCGGAGGGACAGGGGGTAGCAGATACGCAGTATTTT. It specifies CASSEGQGVADTQYF. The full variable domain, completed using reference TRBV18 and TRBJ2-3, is NAGVMQNPRHLVRRRGQEARLRCSPMKGHSHVYWYRQLPEEGLKFMVYLQKENIIDESGMPKERFSAEFPKEGPSILRIQQVVRGDSAAYFCASSEGQGVADTQYFGPGTRLTVL.

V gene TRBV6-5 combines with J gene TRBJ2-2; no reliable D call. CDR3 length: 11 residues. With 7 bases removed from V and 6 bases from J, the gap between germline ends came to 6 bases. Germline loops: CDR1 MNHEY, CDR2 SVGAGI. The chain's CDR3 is CASTNAGELFF. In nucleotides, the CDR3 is TGTGCCAGCACCAACGCCGGGGAGCTGTTTTTT.

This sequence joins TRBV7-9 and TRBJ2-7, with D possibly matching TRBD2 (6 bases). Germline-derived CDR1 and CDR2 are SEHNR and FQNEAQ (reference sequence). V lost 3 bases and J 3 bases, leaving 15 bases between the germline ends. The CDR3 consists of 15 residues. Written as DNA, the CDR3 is TGTGCCAGCAGCTTGGGGACTCCCGAAGTCTACGAGCAGTACTTC. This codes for CASSLGTPEVYEQYF.

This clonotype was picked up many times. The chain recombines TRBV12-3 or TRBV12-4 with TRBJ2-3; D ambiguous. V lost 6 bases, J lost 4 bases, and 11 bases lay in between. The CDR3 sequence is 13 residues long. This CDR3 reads CASSMGWADTQYF. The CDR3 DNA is TGTGCCAGCAGCATGGGGTGGGCAGATACGCAGTATTTT.

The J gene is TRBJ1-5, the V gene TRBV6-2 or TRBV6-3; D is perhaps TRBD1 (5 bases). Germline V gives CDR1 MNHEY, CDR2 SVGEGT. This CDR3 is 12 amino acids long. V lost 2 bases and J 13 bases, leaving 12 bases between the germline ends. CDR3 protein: CASSYLVGAQHF. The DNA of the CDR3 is TGTGCCAGCAGTTACCTAGTCGGGGCACAGCATTTT.

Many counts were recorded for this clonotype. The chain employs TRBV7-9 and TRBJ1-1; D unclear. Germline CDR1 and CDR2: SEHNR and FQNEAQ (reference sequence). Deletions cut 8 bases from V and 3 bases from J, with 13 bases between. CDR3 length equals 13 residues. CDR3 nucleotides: TGTGCCAGCTTCCACACCTGGGACACTGAAGCTTTCTTT. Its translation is CASFHTWDTEAFF.

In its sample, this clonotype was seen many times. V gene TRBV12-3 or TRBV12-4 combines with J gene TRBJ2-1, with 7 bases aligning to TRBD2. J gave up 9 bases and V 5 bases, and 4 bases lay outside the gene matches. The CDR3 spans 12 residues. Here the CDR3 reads CASSRGGSEQFF. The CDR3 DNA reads TGTGCCAGCAGTCGGGGCGGGAGTGAGCAGTTCTTC.

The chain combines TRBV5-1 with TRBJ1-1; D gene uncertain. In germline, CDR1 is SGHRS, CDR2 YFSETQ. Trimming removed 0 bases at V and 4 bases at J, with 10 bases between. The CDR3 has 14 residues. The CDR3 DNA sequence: TGCGCCAGCAGCTTGGACCGGGCAACCACTGAAGCTTTCTTT. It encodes CASSLDRATTEAFF.

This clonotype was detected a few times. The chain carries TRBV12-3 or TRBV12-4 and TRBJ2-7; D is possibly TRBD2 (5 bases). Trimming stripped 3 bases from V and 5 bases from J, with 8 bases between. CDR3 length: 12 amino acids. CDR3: CASSLRVDEQYF. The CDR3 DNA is TGTGCCAGCAGTTTGAGGGTGGACGAGCAGTACTTC.

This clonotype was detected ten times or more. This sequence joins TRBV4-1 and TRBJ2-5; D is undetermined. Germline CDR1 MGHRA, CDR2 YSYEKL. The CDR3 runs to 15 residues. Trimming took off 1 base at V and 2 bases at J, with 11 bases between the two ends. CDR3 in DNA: TGCGCCAGCAGCCAAGTAACAGCTAGGCAAGAGACCCAGTACTTC. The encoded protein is CASSQVTARQETQYF.

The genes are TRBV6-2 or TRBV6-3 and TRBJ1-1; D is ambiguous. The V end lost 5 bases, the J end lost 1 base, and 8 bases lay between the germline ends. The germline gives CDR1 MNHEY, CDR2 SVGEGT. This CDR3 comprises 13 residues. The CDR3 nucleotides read TGTGCCAGCAGTAAGGCCTGGAACACTGAAGCTTTCTTT. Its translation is CASSKAWNTEAFF.

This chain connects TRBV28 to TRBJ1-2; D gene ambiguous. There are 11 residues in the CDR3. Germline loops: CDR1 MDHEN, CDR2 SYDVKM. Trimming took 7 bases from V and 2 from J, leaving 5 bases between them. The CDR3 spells CASKDNYGYTF. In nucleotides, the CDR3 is TGTGCCAGCAAGGACAACTATGGCTACACCTTC.

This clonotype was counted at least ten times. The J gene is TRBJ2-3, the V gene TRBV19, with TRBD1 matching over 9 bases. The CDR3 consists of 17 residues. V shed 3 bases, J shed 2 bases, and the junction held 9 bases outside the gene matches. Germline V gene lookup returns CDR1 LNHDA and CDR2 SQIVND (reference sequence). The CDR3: CASSIRPGQGVTDTQYF. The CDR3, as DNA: TGTGCCAGTAGTATTCGTCCGGGACAGGGAGTCACAGATACGCAGTATTTT. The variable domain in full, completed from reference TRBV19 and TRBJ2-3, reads DGGITQSPKYLFRKEGQNVTLSCEQNLNHDAMYWYRQDPGQGLRLIYYSQIVNDFQKGDIAEGYSVSREKKESFPLTVTSAQKNPTAFYLCASSIRPGQGVTDTQYFGPGTRLTVL.